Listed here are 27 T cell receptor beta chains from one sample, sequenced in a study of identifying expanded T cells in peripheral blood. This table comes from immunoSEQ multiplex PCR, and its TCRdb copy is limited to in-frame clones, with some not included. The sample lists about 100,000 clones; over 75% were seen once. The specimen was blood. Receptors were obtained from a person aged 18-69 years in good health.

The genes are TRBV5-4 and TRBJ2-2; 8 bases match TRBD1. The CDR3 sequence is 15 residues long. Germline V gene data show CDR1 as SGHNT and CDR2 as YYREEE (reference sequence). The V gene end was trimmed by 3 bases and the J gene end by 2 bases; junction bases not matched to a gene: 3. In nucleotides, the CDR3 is TGTGCCAGCAGCTCGACAGGGGTTAACACCGGGGAGCTGTTTTTT. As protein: CASSSTGVNTGELFF.

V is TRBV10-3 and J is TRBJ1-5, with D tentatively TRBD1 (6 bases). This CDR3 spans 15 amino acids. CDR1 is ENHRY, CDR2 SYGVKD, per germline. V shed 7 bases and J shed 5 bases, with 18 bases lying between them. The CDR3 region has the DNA TGTGCCATCACCCCCCCGGGGACACCGTATCAGCCCCAGCATTTT. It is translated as CAITPPGTPYQPQHF.

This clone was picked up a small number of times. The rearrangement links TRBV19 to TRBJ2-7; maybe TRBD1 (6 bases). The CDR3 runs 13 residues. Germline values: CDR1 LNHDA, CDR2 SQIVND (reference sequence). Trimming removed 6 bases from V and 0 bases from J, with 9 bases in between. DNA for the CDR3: TGTGCCAGTAGGAACAGGGACTCCTACGAGCAGTACTTC. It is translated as CASRNRDSYEQYF.

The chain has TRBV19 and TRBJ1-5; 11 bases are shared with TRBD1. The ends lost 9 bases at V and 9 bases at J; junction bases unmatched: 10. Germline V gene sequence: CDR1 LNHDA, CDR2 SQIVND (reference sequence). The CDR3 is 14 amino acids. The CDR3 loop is CASRDRGGVRPQHF. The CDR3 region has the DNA TGTGCCAGCCGGGACAGGGGGGGTGTGAGGCCCCAGCATTTT.

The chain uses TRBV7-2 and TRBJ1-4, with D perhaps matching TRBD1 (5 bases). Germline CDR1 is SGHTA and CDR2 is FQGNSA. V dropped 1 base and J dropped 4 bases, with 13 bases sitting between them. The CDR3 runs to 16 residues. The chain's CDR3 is CASSLGGTWNNEKLFF. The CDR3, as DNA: TGTGCCAGCAGCTTAGGTGGGACTTGGAATAATGAAAAACTGTTTTTT.

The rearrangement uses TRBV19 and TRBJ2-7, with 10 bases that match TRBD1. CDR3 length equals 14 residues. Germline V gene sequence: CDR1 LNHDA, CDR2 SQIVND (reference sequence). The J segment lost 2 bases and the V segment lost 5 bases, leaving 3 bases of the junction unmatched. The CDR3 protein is CASSRTGGTYEQYF. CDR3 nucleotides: TGTGCCAGTAGTCGGACAGGGGGAACCTACGAGCAGTACTTC.

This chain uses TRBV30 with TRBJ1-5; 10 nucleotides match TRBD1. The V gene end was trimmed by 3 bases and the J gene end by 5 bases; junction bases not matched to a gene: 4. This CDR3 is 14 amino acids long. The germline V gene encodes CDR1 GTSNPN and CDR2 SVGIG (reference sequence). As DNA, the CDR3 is TGTGCCTGGAGCCGGGACAGGGGCGATCAGCCCCAGCATTTT. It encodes CAWSRDRGDQPQHF.

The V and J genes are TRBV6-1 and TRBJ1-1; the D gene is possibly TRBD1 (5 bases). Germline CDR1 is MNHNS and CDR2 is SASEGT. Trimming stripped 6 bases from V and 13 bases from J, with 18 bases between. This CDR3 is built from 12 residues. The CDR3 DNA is TGTGCCAGCAGGATCGGGACCCTCCGTTTTTTCTTT. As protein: CASRIGTLRFFF.

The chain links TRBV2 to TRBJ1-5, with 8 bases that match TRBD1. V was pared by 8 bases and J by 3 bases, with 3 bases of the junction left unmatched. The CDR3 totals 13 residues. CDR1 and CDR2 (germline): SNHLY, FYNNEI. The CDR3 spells CASGTGHNQPQHF. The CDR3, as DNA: TGTGCCAGCGGGACAGGTCACAATCAGCCCCAGCATTTT. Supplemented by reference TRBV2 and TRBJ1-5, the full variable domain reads EPEVTQTPSHQVTQMGQEVILRCVPISNHLYFYWYRQILGQKVEFLVSFYNNEISEKSEIFDDQFSVERPDGSNFTLKIRSTKLEDSAMYFCASGTGHNQPQHFGDGTRLSIL.

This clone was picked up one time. The CDR3 nucleotides read TGTGCCAGTAGTCACCCCGGTGGAGATACGCAGTATTTT. Amino acid sequence: CASSHPGGDTQYF. The V and J genes are TRBV19 and TRBJ2-3; D not certain. V gave up 5 bases and J gave up 5 bases, with 11 bases separating them. Germline-derived CDR1 and CDR2 are LNHDA and SQIVND (reference sequence). This CDR3 has 13 amino acids.

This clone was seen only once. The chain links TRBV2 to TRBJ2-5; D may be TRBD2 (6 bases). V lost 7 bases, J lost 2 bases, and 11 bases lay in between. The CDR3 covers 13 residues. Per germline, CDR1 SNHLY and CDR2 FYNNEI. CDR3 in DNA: TGTGCCAGCACTTCCGGGAGACAAGAGACCCAGTACTTC. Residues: CASTSGRQETQYF. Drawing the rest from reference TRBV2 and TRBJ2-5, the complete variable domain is EPEVTQTPSHQVTQMGQEVILRCVPISNHLYFYWYRQILGQKVEFLVSFYNNEISEKSEIFDDQFSVERPDGSNFTLKIRSTKLEDSAMYFCASTSGRQETQYFGPGTRLLVL.

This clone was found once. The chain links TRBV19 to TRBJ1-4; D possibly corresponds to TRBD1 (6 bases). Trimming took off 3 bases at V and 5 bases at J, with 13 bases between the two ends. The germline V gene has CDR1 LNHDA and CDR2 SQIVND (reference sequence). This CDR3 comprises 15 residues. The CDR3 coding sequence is TGTGCCAGTAGTATCCAACAGGGTGAGAATGAAAAACTGTTTTTT. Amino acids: CASSIQQGENEKLFF.

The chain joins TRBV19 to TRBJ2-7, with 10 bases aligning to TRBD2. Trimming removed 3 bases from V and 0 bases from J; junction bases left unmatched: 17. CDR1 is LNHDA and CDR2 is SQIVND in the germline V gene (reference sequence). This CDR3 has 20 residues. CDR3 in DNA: TGTGCCAGTAGTATCAAGGGGAGGGCTAGCGGGAGCCCATTCTCCTACGAGCAGTACTTC. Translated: CASSIKGRASGSPFSYEQYF.

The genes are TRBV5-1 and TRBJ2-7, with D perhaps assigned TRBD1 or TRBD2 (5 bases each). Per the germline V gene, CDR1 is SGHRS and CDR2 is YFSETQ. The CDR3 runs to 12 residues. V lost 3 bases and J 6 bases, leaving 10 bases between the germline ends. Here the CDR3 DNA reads TGCGCCAGCAGCTATACAGGAGGCGAGCAGTACTTC. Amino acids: CASSYTGGEQYF.

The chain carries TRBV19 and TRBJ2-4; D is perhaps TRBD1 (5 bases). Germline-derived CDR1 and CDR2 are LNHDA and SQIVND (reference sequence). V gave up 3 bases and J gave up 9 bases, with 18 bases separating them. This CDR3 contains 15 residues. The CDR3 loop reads CASSMRAGSKVIQYF. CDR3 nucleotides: TGTGCCAGTAGTATGAGAGCAGGGTCTAAGGTCATTCAGTACTTC. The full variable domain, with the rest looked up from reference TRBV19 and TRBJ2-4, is DGGITQSPKYLFRKEGQNVTLSCEQNLNHDAMYWYRQDPGQGLRLIYYSQIVNDFQKGDIAEGYSVSREKKESFPLTVTSAQKNPTAFYLCASSMRAGSKVIQYFGAGTRLSVL.

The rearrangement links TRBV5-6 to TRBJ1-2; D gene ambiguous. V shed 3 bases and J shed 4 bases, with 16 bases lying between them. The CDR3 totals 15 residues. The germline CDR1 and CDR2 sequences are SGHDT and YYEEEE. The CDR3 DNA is TGTGCCAGCAGCTCATCAGAATCTTTGGGCTATGGCTACACCTTC. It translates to CASSSSESLGYGYTF.

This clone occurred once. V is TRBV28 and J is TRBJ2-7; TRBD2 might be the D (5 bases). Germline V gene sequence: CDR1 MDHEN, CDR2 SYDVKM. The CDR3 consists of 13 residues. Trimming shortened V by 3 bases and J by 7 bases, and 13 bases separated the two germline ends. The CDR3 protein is CASSFVRAREQYF. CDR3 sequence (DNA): TGTGCCAGCAGTTTCGTGAGGGCGCGGGAGCAGTACTTC.

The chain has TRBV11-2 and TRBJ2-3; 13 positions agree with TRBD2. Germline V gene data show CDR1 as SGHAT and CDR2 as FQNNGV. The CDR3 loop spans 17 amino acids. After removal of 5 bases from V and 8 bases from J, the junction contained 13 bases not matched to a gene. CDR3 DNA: TGTGCCAGCAGCCTGCCCTCGGGACTAGCGGGGTTGGGTACGCAGTATTTT. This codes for CASSLPSGLAGLGTQYF.

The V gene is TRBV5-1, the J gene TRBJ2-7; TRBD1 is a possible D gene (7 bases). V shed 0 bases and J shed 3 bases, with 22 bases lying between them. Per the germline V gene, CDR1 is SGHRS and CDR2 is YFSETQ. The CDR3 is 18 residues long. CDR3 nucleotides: TGCGCCAGCAGCTTGGGACAGAGGACTACAGGGGTTTTCTACGAGCAGTACTTC. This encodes CASSLGQRTTGVFYEQYF.

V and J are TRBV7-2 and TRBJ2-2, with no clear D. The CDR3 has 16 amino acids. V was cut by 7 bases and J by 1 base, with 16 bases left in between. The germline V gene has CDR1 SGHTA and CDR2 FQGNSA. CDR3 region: CASTASPVGNTGELFF. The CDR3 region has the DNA TGTGCCAGCACCGCTTCACCGGTAGGGAACACCGGGGAGCTGTTTTTT. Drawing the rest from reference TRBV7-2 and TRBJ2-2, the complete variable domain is GAGVSQSPSNKVTEKGKDVELRCDPISGHTALYWYRQSLGQGLEFLIYFQGNSAPDKSGLPSDRFSAERTGGSVSTLTIQRTQQEDSAVYLCASTASPVGNTGELFFGEGSRLTVL.

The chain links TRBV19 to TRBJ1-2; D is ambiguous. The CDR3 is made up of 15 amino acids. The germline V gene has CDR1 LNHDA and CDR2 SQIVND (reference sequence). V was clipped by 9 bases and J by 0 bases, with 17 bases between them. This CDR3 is CASYDQTVSNYGYTF. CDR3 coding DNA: TGTGCCAGCTACGATCAAACAGTTTCTAACTATGGCTACACCTTC.

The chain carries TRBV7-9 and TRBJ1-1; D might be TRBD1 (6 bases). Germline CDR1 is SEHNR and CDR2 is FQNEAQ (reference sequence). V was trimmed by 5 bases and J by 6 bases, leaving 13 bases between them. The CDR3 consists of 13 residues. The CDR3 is CASSQGPRAEAFF. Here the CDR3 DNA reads TGTGCCAGCAGCCAGGGGCCTAGGGCTGAAGCTTTCTTT.

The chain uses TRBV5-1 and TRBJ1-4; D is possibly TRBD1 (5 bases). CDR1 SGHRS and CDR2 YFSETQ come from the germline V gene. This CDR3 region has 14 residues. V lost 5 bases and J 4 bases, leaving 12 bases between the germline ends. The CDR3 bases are TGCGCCAGCAGTTCAGGGACCCTTAATGAAAAACTGTTTTTT. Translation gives CASSSGTLNEKLFF.

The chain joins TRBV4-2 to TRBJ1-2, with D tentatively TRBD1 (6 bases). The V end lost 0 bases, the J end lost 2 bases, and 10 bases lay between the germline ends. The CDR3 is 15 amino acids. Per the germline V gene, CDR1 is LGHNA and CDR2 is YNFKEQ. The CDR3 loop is CASSQDYGTNYGYTF. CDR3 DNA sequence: TGTGCCAGCAGCCAAGATTACGGGACAAACTATGGCTACACCTTC.

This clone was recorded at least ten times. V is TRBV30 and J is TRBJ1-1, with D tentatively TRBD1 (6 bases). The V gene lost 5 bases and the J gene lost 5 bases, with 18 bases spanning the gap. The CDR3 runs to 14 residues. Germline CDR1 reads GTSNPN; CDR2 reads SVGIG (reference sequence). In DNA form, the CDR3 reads TGTGCCTGGTCGATCACCAGGGGAAGGACTGAAGCTTTCTTT. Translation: CAWSITRGRTEAFF.

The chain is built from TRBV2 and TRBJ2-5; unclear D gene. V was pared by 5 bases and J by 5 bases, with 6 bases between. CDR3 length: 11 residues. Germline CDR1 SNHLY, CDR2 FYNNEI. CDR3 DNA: TGTGCCAGCAGTTTAGGGGAGACCCAGTACTTC. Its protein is CASSLGETQYF.

CDR3 in amino acids: CASSVEGGGRGNTIYF. For the CDR3, the DNA is TGTGCCAGCAGCGTAGAGGGAGGGGGTCGGGGAAACACCATATATTTT. This chain joins TRBV9 and TRBJ1-3, with a tentative D call TRBD1 (6 bases). Per the germline V gene, CDR1 is SGDLS and CDR2 is YYNGEE. The CDR3 is 16 amino acids. V was shortened by 0 bases and J by 4 bases, with 14 bases between the two germline ends.